These T cell receptor beta chains were read from a single sample in a study of T cell repertoires in cytomegalovirus infection. TCRdb recomputed calls from the reads with MiXCR, one row per CDR3 protein. Of fewer than 650,000 distinct CDR3 sequences in the sample, roughly 43% are singletons; the top ten hold over 45%. For these receptors, no antigen is known. Specimen: cultured PBMCs, collected from culture after CMV antigen stimulation. The receptor source for this set is a human donor in good health (CMV status not recorded). Some clones in this sample may be carry-over from other donors' samples. The CDR3 runs from the conserved cysteine through the conserved F or W. Fields, in order: V gene, J gene, clone size, D gene, CDR3 protein, CDR3 DNA. D genes are given only for firm matches. The size entry is marked missing in some rows and otherwise reads once, few, many or a size class.

>TRBV7-9|TRBJ1-6|many|NA
CASGLGGSLPPIYNSPLHF
TGTGCCAGCGGTTTAGGCGGGTCCTTGCCGCCGATCTATAATTCACCCCTCCACTTT
>TRBV20-1|TRBJ2-1|NA|NA
CSARDRARGEQFF
TGCAGTGCTAGAGATCGGGCGCGCGGGGAGCAGTTCTTC
>TRBV19|TRBJ1-2|NA|NA
CASSSGWTNYGYTF
TGTGCCAGTAGTTCAGGGTGGACTAACTATGGCTACACCTTC
>TRBV13|TRBJ2-5|NA|NA
CASSSWRGKQETQYF
TGTGCCAGCAGCAGTTGGAGGGGGAAGCAAGAGACCCAGTACTTC
>TRBV7-4|TRBJ2-2|NA|TRBD2
CASSFPGLAASNTGELFF
TGTGCCAGCAGCTTCCCCGGACTAGCGGCGTCGAACACCGGGGAGCTGTTTTTT
>TRBV12-3/TRBV12-4|TRBJ2-7|NA|TRBD1
CASSLGGGRGEQYF
TGTGCCAGCAGTTTAGGAGGGGGCAGGGGCGAGCAGTACTTC
>TRBV7-3|TRBJ2-7|once|TRBD1
CASSPAGGLWEQYF
TGTGCCAGCAGCCCCGCAGGGGGTTTGTGGGAGCAGTACTTC
>TRBV6-1|TRBJ1-5|few|NA
CASSSGFGSAQHF
TGTGCCAGCAGTTCGGGATTTGGATCGGCCCAGCATTTT
>TRBV12-3/TRBV12-4|TRBJ1-1|few|NA
CASSLLGGEAFF
TGTGCCAGCAGTCTGTTGGGGGGCGAAGCTTTCTTT
>TRBV11-2|TRBJ2-1|few|NA
CASTPEGGEQFF
TGTGCCAGCACCCCTGAGGGGGGTGAGCAGTTCTTC
>TRBV5-4|TRBJ2-1|NA|TRBD2
CASKPSGGVSSYNEQFF
TGTGCCAGCAAACCTAGCGGGGGGGTAAGCTCCTACAATGAGCAGTTCTTC
>TRBV12-3/TRBV12-4|TRBJ1-1|NA|TRBD1
CASSLGQEAFF
TGTGCCAGCAGCCTGGGACAGGAAGCTTTCTTT
>TRBV11-2|TRBJ2-7|NA|NA
CASSYSGKGYEQYF
TGTGCCAGCAGCTATTCCGGGAAAGGCTACGAGCAGTACTTC
>TRBV7-9|TRBJ2-5|once|NA
CASSLVFLTRIQETQYF
TGTGCCAGCAGCTTAGTCTTTCTGACACGGATACAAGAGACCCAGTACTTC
>TRBV4-1|TRBJ2-1|few|TRBD2
CASSQPPSGSRYNEQFF
TGCGCCAGCAGCCAACCTCCTAGCGGGAGCCGTTACAATGAGCAGTTCTTC
>TRBV6-6|TRBJ1-2|NA|NA
CASTGRGNYGYTF
TGTGCCAGCACCGGCAGGGGTAACTATGGCTACACCTTC
>TRBV20-1|TRBJ2-7|NA|TRBD2
CSASRVSGIGEQYF
TGCAGTGCTTCCCGCGTTAGCGGGATCGGCGAGCAGTACTTC
>TRBV7-2|TRBJ2-1|NA|NA
CASSETRGSYNEQFF
TGTGCCAGCAGCGAGACTAGAGGGTCCTACAATGAGCAGTTCTTC
>TRBV7-2|TRBJ2-7|many|NA
CASSSQHRSEYEQYF
TGTGCCAGCAGCTCCCAACACCGGTCGGAATACGAGCAGTACTTC
>TRBV14|TRBJ2-1|NA|TRBD2
CASSPVAGDHRSYNEQFF
TGTGCCAGCAGCCCTGTGGCGGGGGACCACCGCTCCTACAATGAGCAGTTCTTC
>TRBV4-1|TRBJ2-1|NA|TRBD2
CASSQGVLAGPPEEQFF
TGCGCCAGCAGCCAAGGTGTGCTAGCGGGGCCGCCAGAGGAGCAGTTCTTC
>TRBV12-3/TRBV12-4|TRBJ1-3|few|NA
CASSSTGTVSSGNTIYF
TGTGCCAGCAGTTCCACAGGGACGGTGAGCTCTGGAAACACCATATATTTT
>TRBV7-2|TRBJ1-2|few|NA
CASSLARADGYTF
TGTGCCAGCAGCTTAGCCAGGGCGGATGGCTACACCTTC
>TRBV7-6|TRBJ1-4|NA|NA
CASSTGGRATNEKLFF
TGTGCCAGCAGCACCGGGGGCAGGGCAACTAATGAAAAACTGTTTTTT
>TRBV19|TRBJ1-5|NA|NA
CASTTRAGGGNQPQHF
TGTGCCAGTACGACACGGGCGGGAGGGGGAAATCAGCCCCAGCATTTT
>TRBV5-1|TRBJ2-5|few|TRBD2
CASSLAPSGAEETQYF
TGCGCCAGCAGCTTGGCCCCTAGCGGGGCAGAAGAGACCCAGTACTTC
>TRBV7-2|TRBJ2-1|NA|TRBD2
CASSSPGLARYSEQFF
TGTGCCAGCAGCTCTCCCGGACTAGCAAGGTACAGTGAGCAGTTCTTC
>TRBV3-1|TRBJ2-1|NA|NA
CASSQDRIGTQQFF
TGTGCCAGCAGCCAAGATCGGATCGGGACCCAGCAGTTCTTC
>TRBV28|TRBJ1-4|few|NA
CASSLTTRRGEKLFF
TGTGCCAGCAGTTTAACGACACGAAGGGGTGAAAAACTGTTTTTT
>TRBV12-3/TRBV12-4|TRBJ2-1|NA|NA
CASSLREAYNEQFF
TGTGCCAGCAGTTTAAGAGAAGCCTACAATGAGCAGTTCTTC
>TRBV11-3|TRBJ2-2|NA|TRBD2
CASSQASGRRTGELFF
TGTGCCAGCAGCCAGGCTAGCGGGAGAAGGACCGGGGAGCTGTTTTTT
>TRBV7-8|TRBJ2-2|few|NA
CASSLRQGTGELFF
TGTGCCAGCAGCTTGCGTCAAGGCACCGGGGAGCTGTTTTTT
>TRBV7-6|TRBJ1-4|NA|NA
CGVGPGVATNEKLFF
TGTGGCGTGGGTCCGGGTGTGGCAACTAATGAAAAACTGTTTTTT
>TRBV23-1|TRBJ1-5|NA|NA
CASSLRAQPQHF
TGCGCCAGCAGTCTCCGGGCCCAGCCCCAGCATTTT
>TRBV7-6|TRBJ2-5|NA|NA
CASSLTVPETQYF
TGTGCCAGCAGCCTGACAGTTCCAGAGACCCAGTACTTC
>TRBV20-1|TRBJ1-1|NA|NA
CSAPSPGTEAFF
TGCAGTGCTCCAAGCCCCGGCACTGAAGCTTTCTTT
>TRBV28|TRBJ1-2|many|NA
CASSRGKSNYGYTF
TGTGCCAGCAGCCGGGGGAAGTCTAACTATGGCTACACCTTC
>TRBV4-1|TRBJ2-3|few|TRBD2
CASSYRLAGASDTQYF
TGCGCCAGCAGCTACAGACTAGCGGGAGCTTCAGATACGCAGTATTTT
>TRBV29-1|TRBJ2-5|NA|NA
CSVDREEETQYF
TGCAGCGTTGACCGAGAAGAAGAGACCCAGTACTTC
>TRBV7-6|TRBJ1-1|few|NA
CASTGTTEAFF
TGTGCCAGCACCGGGACCACTGAAGCTTTCTTT
>TRBV12-3/TRBV12-4|TRBJ2-5|NA|TRBD2
CASSPGLAGVEETQYF
TGTGCCAGCAGTCCGGGACTAGCGGGAGTTGAGGAGACCCAGTACTTC
>TRBV7-9|TRBJ2-7|NA|TRBD1
CASSPDGDRATYEQYF
TGTGCCAGCAGCCCCGACGGGGACAGGGCTACCTACGAGCAGTACTTC
>TRBV12-3/TRBV12-4|TRBJ2-7|NA|TRBD2
CASSLWVGAGADEQYF
TGTGCCAGCAGTTTGTGGGTCGGGGCGGGAGCTGACGAGCAGTACTTC
>TRBV19|TRBJ2-4|few|NA
CASSIRRQAKNIQYF
TGTGCCAGTAGTATCCGACGACAGGCTAAAAACATTCAGTACTTC
>TRBV7-9|TRBJ2-1|once|NA
CASSPTRGMNEQFF
TGTGCCAGCAGTCCGACCCGGGGGATGAATGAGCAGTTCTTC